This TCR beta chain is from a study of T cell responses to AZD1222 COVID-19 vaccine. Here immunoSEQ multiplex PCR was the method, and the copy in TCRdb shows in-frame clones only, minus some. The top ten clones hold 9.5% to 15% of a sample with roughly 120,000 clones, 85% to 90% of them seen once. The V end was cut by 0 bases, the J end by 4 bases, with 8 bases between. CDR3 length: 14 amino acids. The germline V gene has CDR1 SGHNT and CDR2 YYREEE (reference sequence). Broader study findings: Clonal diversity was possibly underestimated; the donors were predominantly white British and more often female. At 160-218 and 743-854, vaccine-associated CD4 TCRs were dominant, and they spanned spike.

Concerning this clone itself: Its specificity is unknown.

Sequencing was performed on peripheral blood, taken on day 0 of AZD1222 vaccination. The gene calls are TRBV5-4 and TRBJ2-1; unclear D gene. This TCR derives from an adult in good health. CDR3 nucleotide sequence: TGTGCCAGCAGCTTGGGCTGGCAGTACAATGAGCAGTTCTTC. Translating gives CASSLGWQYNEQFF.